This T cell receptor (beta chain) comes out of a study of cytomegalovirus exposure and HLA in healthy donors. Remarks on this clone: Its antigen remains unidentified. A read error may account for a junction end that differs from germline.

Study results and caveats: In vitro assays verified that three CMV-associated chains recognized CMV antigens specifically. In most subjects, TCR beta sequences reportedly gave accurate predictions of HLA-A and HLA-B alleles. TCR beta V segments were, for the most part, productive about 87% or about 30% of the time in an earlier analysis.

Germline CDR1 and CDR2: MGHRA and YSYEKL. The CDR3 consists of 14 residues. PCR involved 60 Vbeta and 13 Jbeta primers. This table comes from immunoSEQ multiplex PCR, and its TCRdb copy is limited to in-frame clones, with some not included. The sample has 150,000 to 180,000 clones, around 82% seen once; the top ten hold 5% to 7.5%. This chain uses TRBV4-1 with TRBJ2-1; D might be TRBD2 (5 bases). This TCR came from a woman in her forties or fifties in good health and CMV-seropositive. Input material: PBMCs. As DNA, the CDR3 is TGCGCCAGCAGCCAATTTACGGGAAACAATGGGCAGTTCTTC. It specifies CASSQFTGNNGQFF.